This TCR beta chain was obtained from a study of cytomegalovirus exposure and HLA in healthy donors (dated by TCRdb to about 2017). Context from the whole study: An earlier analysis of 587 of the donors reported roughly 300 Gb of sequence data and 100 million to 120 million unique TCR beta sequences obtained from about 179 million T cells. Approximately 300 gigabases of sequencing data and 70 million to 100 million unique TCR sequences made up an early release that covered around 640 HLA-typed donors. The genetic ancestry cluster associated with self-reported Caucasian donors included over 80% of the roughly 410 genotyped donors. The aim of the study was to test whether cataloging public T cell receptors could identify signatures of past pathogen exposure. The T cell repertoires of 550 to 850 subjects were profiled by immunosequencing and related to cytomegalovirus serostatus. In addition to the first cohort of roughly 700 subjects, a separate validation cohort of over 90 different subjects was used. The study combined high-throughput TCR immunosequencing, statistical association of individual TCRs with disease status, and machine learning to predict cytomegalovirus infection status. To study patterns of TCR occurrence, a later analysis re-analyzed previously published TCR beta repertoires from around 700 donors and added high-resolution HLA genotyping. Rather than drawing on any new phenotypic data, the later analysis identified candidate immune exposures from TCR beta sequences and the way those sequences occurred across donors. To decide whether each TCR beta V gene segment behaved as functional or pseudogenic, an earlier analysis of some 600 of the donors relied on high-throughput TCR beta sequencing. Donor age, sex, ethnicity and CMV serostatus were compiled alongside the repertoire data. A later genetic analysis used genome-wide SNP genotypes for about 60% of the roughly 700 donors, treating that subset as a discovery cohort. All discovery cohort repertoires had been generated using a single sequencing platform. Class I and class II HLA loci were covered by the typing at four-digit resolution. Typing coverage differed by locus: A, B, C, DRB1 and DQB1 were typed in about 629-630 donors, DQA1 in 522, DPA1 in over 600, and DPB1 in approximately 450. Several DR-DQ haplotypes were treated as single units for association and clustering because of strong linkage in the cohort. Across 300 to 500 genotyped donors of the cohort, an average of about 240,000 unique TCR beta nucleotide sequences per donor were sequenced, and 15% to 20% of those sequences were non-productive.

This clone has only a few counts. Its antigen remains unidentified. One base away there is no much larger clone; base qualities are not given. V gives up 5 bases and J gives up 0 bases, and the segment between their germline ends measures 12 bases. From the cysteine through the phenylalanine, the CDR3 covers 15 amino acids. Only CDR3 DNA is held: 45 bases, read in frame from base 1. CDR1 SGHNT and CDR2 YYREEE are derived from the germline V gene (reference sequence). The cohort was made up of several hundred healthy bone marrow donors. At the time of sampling, every cohort member was nominally healthy, though immune exposures that went unrecorded were likely present. The donor tested CMV seronegative and was one of the 352 seronegative cohort members. A peripheral blood sample was collected from each donor, and TCR beta sequencing was performed on peripheral blood mononuclear cells. The Qiagen DNeasy Blood Extraction Kit was used to extract genomic DNA from the blood cell samples.

Findings and caveats that apply to the study as a whole: Roughly uniform sequencing depth across donors was assumed in presence/absence analyses, although this assumption may not hold. In this cohort, only TCR beta chains were sequenced, and detectable features were limited by the absence of alpha or paired-chain data. A later analysis found that TCR association rates varied across HLA loci, with DRB1 alleles showing the most associated TCRs and HLA-C alleles the fewest. The authors suggested that the approach could potentially be extended to other disease states and immunological phenotypes. An association between a missense DCLRE1C variant and V-gene and J-gene trimming of TCR beta chains was found in a later genetic analysis and replicated in an independent cohort. When HLA alleles, especially DR and DQ, strongly co-occurred, TCR associations were difficult to assign to individual alleles. Because HLA typing was missing for some donors at each locus, association tests included only the typed subset. In vitro tests confirmed that three of the cytomegalovirus-associated TCR beta chains recognize cytomegalovirus antigens. A later analysis reported that several top co-occurrence clusters appeared linked to parvovirus B19, influenza, CMV and Epstein-Barr virus. Around 16 rarely observed V segments, including chromosome 9 orphons, were excluded from the earlier analysis of 550 to 700 of the donors because counts were too low. A later analysis found that most CMV-associated TCR beta chains appeared HLA-restricted, with HLA associations seemingly driven largely by CMV exposure. Broadly in line with IMGT annotations, most TCR beta V segments showed up in productive rearrangements about 87% or about 30% of the time in an earlier analysis of around 550 of the donors. A later genetic analysis reported fewer N-insertions in productive TCRs among donors in an Asian-associated ancestry cluster than the approximately 670-donor mean. The 87-base-pair reads could not distinguish some IMGT-functional V segments, including TRBV6-2 and TRBV6-3, so those segments were excluded. A further reported finding was that TCR beta sequences accurately predicted the HLA-A and HLA-B alleles for most subjects in the first cohort. The sequencing pipeline was judged likely to have produced a cluster of highly shared sequence variants as a technical artifact. In a later analysis, more than 15,000 TCR beta sequences were associated with specific HLA alleles at a false discovery rate of 0.05. Cytomegalovirus status was reported to be diagnosed by the classifier with high specificity and sensitivity in both the original and validation cohorts. Most TCR sequences were observed very rarely across donors, whereas some public TCRs were present in many individuals. The study gave a list of some 150 TCR beta chains associated with cytomegalovirus. For the cohort, immune exposure information was limited to CMV serostatus. Linkage disequilibrium might explain the correlated functional status among segregating V segments, but an unknown experimental factor could not be ruled out. In a later analysis, HLA-associated TCR beta chains showed more clonal expansion and lower generation probabilities than non-associated chains that were equally common.

Libraries were made using the immunoSEQ multiplex PCR assay. The multiplex PCR relied on a mix of 60 forward primers for TCR Vbeta segments and 13 reverse primers for TCR Jbeta segments. The CDR3 region of rearranged TCR beta genes was amplified from genomic DNA with a multiplex PCR assay. The Illumina HiSeq System was used to sequence the amplified TCR beta libraries as 87-base-pair reads. Turning to the authors' computational methods: A later analysis counted tens of millions of unique TCR beta chains across the 670 or so repertoires, and 10 million to 12 million of these chains were shared by at least two donors. Raw reads were error-corrected and collapsed into unique sequences by a nearest-neighbor algorithm in which closely related sequences were merged to remove PCR and sequencing errors. CDR3 sequences were aligned to IMGT reference sequences to assign V, D and J gene segments. For a sequence to be retained, a match of at least six nucleotides to both a V gene segment and a J gene segment was required. A rearrangement was called productive if the CDR3 had no stop codons and remained in frame with V and J, and every other rearrangement was called non-productive. CDR3 was defined by IMGT convention, running from the second conserved V-encoded cysteine to the conserved J-encoded phenylalanine. The earlier analysis of about 570 of the donors excluded any sequence lacking an unambiguous match to a single V gene segment. An earlier analysis of fewer than 750 of the donors called V segments functional above 56.7% productive rearrangements and segregating when the between-donor standard deviation exceeded 5%. A statistical classification framework was built to diagnose cytomegalovirus status from the catalog of TCR beta chain sequences. In a later analysis, V and J genes were assigned by comparing TCR nucleotide sequences against IMGT/GENE-DB human TR gene sequences. Using the TCRdist pipeline, a later analysis assigned CDR3 sequences along with most-parsimonious VDJ recombination scenarios. In a later analysis, each TCR beta chain was defined by its CDR3 amino acid sequence together with its V-gene family, and reads lacking a unique V-gene family were excluded. In a later analysis, 500 to 650 highly shared, low-generation-probability nucleotide sequences were removed to address suspected cross-contamination and a sequencing artifact. A later analysis calculated a clonal expansion index for each public chain from normalized within-repertoire ranks of inferred template counts. In a later analysis, generation probabilities were computed with a VDJ recombination model fitted to out-of-frame rearrangements, and the resulting probabilities were checked against IGoR. Hypergeometric tests were used in a later analysis to score TCR-TCR, TCR-HLA and TCR-CMV co-occurrence, with a repertoire-size bias correction applied to the TCR pairs. To estimate false discovery rates, a later analysis permuted the HLA or CMV assignments 20 times. In a later analysis, co-occurring TCRs were grouped using DBSCAN, and TCRdist sequence similarity was added for clustering within HLA-allele-positive subsets. For co-occurrence clustering, repertoires with fewer than 30,000 or more than 120,000 public chains were excluded, along with a handful of repertoires with anomalous nucleotide sharing. This is the immuneACCESS table as TCRdb keeps it, with only in-frame sequences that have V and J called. A part of the clones is gone; compared with another copy, unresolved V genes explain less than half, and the rest is unexplained. That table furnishes V, J and clone size, whereas the DNA furnished D and trimming. The sample profile shows a few hundred thousand clones; just under 85% of them were found once. The top ten clonotypes cover roughly 0.58% of the sample.

The TCR comes from a woman aged 40 to 50 in good health and CMV-seronegative. In this chain, TRBV5-4 is recombined with TRBJ1-3, and possibly TRBD1, on 6 matching bases. The sample consisted of PBMCs. The CDR3 protein: CASRGDRSSGNTIYF. The DNA is TGTGCCAGCAGGGGCGACAGGAGCTCTGGAAACACCATATATTTT.